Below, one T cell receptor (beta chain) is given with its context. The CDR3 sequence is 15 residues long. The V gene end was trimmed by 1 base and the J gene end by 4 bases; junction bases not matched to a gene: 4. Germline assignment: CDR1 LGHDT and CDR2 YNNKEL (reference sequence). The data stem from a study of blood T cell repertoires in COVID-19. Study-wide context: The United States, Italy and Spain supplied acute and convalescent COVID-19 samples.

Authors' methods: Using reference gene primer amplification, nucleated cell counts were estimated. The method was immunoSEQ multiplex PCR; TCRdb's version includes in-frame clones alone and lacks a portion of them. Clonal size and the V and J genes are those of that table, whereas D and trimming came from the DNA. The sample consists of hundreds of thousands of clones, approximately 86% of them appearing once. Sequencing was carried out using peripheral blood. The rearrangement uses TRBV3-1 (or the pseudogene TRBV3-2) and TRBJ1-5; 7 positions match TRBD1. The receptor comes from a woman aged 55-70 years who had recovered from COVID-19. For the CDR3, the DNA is TGTGCCAGCAGCCAAGGGTCACAGGGGAATCAGCCCCAGCATTTT. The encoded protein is CASSQGSQGNQPQHF.